This T cell receptor beta chain was obtained from a study of T cells in Graves' hyperthyroidism and ophthalmopathy. Study-level background: Sampling of peripheral blood happened at initial diagnosis, prior to any treatment. Points from the study as a whole: Appearing also in blood were most of the thyroid clonotypes expanded above 0.001.

The table lists this clonotype with many counts. Its cognate antigen is unknown. Authors of the study amplified TCR beta CDR3 regions from RNA transcripts. The study used the HTBI primer set for a first-round RT-PCR of the TCR CDR3. Via MiXCR, TCRdb re-called the multiplex PCR reads, giving one row per CDR3 protein. The sample consists of a few hundred thousand distinct CDR3 sequences, around a sixth of them appearing once. V shed 7 bases and J shed 6 bases, with 15 bases lying between them. The CDR3 covers 13 residues. Germline-derived CDR1 and CDR2 are MNHNS and SASEGT. The PBMCs had their origin in approximately 10 ml of fresh peripheral blood.

The sequence was obtained from a woman aged 50 to 65 with Graves' hyperthyroidism. Specimen: blood. The chain couples TRBV6-1 to TRBJ1-2; unclear D gene. The CDR3: CASTREVPDGYTF. The CDR3 region has the DNA TGTGCCAGCACCCGTGAGGTACCAGATGGCTACACCTTC.